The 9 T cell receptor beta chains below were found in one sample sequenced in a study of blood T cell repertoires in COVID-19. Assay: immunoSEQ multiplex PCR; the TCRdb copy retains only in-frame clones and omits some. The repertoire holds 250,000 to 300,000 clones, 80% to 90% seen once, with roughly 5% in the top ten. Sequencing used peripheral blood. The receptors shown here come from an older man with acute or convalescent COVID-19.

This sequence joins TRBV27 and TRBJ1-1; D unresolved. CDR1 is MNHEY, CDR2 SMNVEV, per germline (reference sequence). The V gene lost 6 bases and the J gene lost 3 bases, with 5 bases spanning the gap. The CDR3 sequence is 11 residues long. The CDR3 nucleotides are TGTGCCAGCAGGAGTTACACTGAAGCTTTCTTT. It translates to CASRSYTEAFF.

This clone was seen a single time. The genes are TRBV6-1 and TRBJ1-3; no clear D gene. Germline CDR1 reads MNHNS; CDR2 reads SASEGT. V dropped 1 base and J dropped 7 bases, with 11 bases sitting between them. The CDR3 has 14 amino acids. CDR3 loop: CASSEGLALNTIYF. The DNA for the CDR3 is TGTGCCAGCAGTGAAGGTTTGGCTCTTAACACCATATATTTT.

CDR3 region: CASAPGVGDTQYF. The CDR3 region has the DNA TGTGCCAGCGCCCCCGGGGTCGGGGATACGCAGTATTTT. The chain carries TRBV7-9 and TRBJ2-3; tentative D call: TRBD2 (5 bases). This CDR3 spans 13 amino acids. Trimming shortened V by 8 bases and J by 6 bases, and 15 bases separated the two germline ends. Germline V gene sequence: CDR1 SEHNR, CDR2 FQNEAQ (reference sequence). The full variable domain, with the rest looked up from reference TRBV7-9 and TRBJ2-3, is DTGVSQNPRHKITKRGQNVTFRCDPISEHNRLYWYRQTLGQGPEFLTYFQNEAQLEKSRLLSDRFSAERPKGSFSTLEIQRTEQGDSAMYLCASAPGVGDTQYFGPGTRLTVL.

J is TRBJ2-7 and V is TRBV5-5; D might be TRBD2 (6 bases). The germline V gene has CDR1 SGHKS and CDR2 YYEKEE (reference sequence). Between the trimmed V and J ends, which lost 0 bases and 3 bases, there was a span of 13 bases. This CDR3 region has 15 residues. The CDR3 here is CASSLAAGRFYEQYF. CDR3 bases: TGTGCCAGCAGCTTGGCCGCGGGACGATTCTACGAGCAGTACTTC.

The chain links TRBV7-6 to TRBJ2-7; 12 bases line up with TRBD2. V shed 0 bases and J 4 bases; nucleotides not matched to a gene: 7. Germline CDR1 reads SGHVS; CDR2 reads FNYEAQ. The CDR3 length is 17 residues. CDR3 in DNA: TGTGCCAGCAGCTTAGCGTCCGGACTAGCGGGAAGTTACGAGCAGTACTTC. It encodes CASSLASGLAGSYEQYF.

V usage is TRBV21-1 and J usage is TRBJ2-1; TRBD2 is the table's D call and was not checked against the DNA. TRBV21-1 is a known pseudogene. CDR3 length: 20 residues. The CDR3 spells CASSKCGLGTSGGVYNEQFF. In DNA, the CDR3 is TGTGCCAGCAGCAAATGTGGGCTCGGGACTAGCGGAGGGGTATACAATGAGCAGTTCTTC.

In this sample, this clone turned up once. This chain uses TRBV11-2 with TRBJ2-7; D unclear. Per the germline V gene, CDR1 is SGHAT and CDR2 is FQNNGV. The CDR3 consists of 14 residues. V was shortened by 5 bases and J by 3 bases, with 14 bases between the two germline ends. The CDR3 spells CASSPAVPLYEQYF. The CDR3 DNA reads TGTGCCAGCAGCCCCGCTGTTCCACTCTACGAGCAGTACTTC.

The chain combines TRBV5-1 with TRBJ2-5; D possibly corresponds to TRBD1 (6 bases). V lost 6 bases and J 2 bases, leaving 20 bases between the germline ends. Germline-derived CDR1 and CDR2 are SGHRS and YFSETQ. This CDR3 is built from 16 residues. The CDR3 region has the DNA TGCGCCAGCACCCTAGGACAGACTCTGTTACAAGAGACCCAGTACTTC. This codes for CASTLGQTLLQETQYF.

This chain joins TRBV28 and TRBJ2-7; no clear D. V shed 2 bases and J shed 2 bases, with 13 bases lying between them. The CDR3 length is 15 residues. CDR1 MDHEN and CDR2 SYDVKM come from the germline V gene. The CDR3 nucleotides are TGTGCCAGCAGTTTACTTGGAGTAGTAGCCTACGAGCAGTACTTC. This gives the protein CASSLLGVVAYEQYF.